The clone carrying this T cell receptor beta chain showed up just a few times. The antigen remains undetermined. Trimming pared 5 bases from V and 7 bases from J, leaving 21 bases between. Germline CDR1 SGHTA, CDR2 FQGNSA. The length of the CDR3 is 16 residues. Extracted RNA was reverse transcribed, and the resulting cDNA served as sequencing template. Data came from immunoSEQ multiplex PCR; TCRdb stores just in-frame clones and leaves some out. The sample has 250,000 to 300,000 clones, 58% seen once; the top ten hold more than 1.5%. Documented treatment: oral pan-JAK inhibitor, 5-10 mg twice daily. Specimens obtained from alopecia areata patients comprised lesional scalp punch biopsies and peripheral blood. The data stem from a study of CD8+ T cells in alopecia areata. About the study: In an open-label trial, patients got 5 to 10 mg tofacitinib twice daily. Percentage of affected scalp area was the basis on which treated patients' severity was scored. General study findings and limits: Scalp clonality and expanded CD8+ clones among the top 100 were significantly decreased by tofacitinib.

This specimen was CD4+ T cells sorted from blood, taken at week 24, from a patient treated with tofacitinib. This receptor was obtained from a human donor with alopecia areata. The chain joins TRBV7-2 to TRBJ2-1; perhaps TRBD2 as D (6 bases). DNA for the CDR3: TGTGCCAGCAGCCCAGAACTAGGCGGGGCGGTAAATGAGCAGTTCTTC. Translating gives CASSPELGGAVNEQFF.